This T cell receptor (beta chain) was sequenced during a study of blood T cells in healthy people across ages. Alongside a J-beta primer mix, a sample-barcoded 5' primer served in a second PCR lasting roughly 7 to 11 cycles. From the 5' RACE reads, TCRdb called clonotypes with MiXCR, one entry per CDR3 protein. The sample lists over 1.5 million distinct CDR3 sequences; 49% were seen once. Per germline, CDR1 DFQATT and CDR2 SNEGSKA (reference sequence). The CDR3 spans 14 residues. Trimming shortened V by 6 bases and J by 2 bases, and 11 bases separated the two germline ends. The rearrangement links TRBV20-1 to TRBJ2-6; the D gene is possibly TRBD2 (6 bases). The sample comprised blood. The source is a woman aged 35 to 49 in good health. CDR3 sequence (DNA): TGCAGTGCCGACCCGGGGGCTGGGGCCAACGTCCTGACTTTC. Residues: CSADPGAGANVLTF.